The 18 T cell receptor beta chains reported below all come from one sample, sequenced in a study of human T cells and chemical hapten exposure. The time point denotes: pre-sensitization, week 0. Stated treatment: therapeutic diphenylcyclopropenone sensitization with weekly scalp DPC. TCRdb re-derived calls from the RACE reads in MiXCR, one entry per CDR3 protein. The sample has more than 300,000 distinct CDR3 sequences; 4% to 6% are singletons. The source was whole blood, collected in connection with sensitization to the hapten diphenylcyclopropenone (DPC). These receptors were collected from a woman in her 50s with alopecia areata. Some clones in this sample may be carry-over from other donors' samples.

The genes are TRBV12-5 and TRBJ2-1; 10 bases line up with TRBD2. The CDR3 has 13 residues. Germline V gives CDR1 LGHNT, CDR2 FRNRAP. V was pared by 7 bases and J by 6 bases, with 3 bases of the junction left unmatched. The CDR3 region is CASESGGANEQFF. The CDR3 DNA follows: TGTGCTAGTGAAAGCGGGGGGGCCAATGAGCAGTTCTTC.

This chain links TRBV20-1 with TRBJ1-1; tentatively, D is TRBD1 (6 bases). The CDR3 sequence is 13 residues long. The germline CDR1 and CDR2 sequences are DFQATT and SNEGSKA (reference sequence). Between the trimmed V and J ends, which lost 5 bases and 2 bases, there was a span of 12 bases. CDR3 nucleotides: TGCAGTGCTCCTGGACAGAGTAACACTGAAGCTTTCTTT. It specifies CSAPGQSNTEAFF.

DNA of the CDR3: TGTGCCAGCACGAATAGTCTCTCTGGAAACACCATATATTTT. The encoded protein is CASTNSLSGNTIYF. The chain recombines TRBV7-2 with TRBJ1-3, with D unresolved. V lost 7 bases and J lost 0, with 10 bases in between. This CDR3 is 14 amino acids long. The V gene's germline CDR1 is SGHTA and CDR2 FQGNSA.

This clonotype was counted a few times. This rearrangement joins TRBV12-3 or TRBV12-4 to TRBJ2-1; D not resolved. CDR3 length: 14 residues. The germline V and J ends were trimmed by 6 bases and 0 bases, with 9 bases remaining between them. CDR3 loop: CASSYPSSYNEQFF. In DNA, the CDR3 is TGTGCCAGCAGCTATCCTAGCTCCTACAATGAGCAGTTCTTC.

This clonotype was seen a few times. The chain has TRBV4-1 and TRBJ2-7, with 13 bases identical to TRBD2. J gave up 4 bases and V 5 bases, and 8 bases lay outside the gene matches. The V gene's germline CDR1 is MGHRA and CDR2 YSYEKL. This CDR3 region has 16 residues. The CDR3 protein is CASSTGTSGIAYEQYF. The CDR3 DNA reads TGCGCCAGCAGCACCGGGACTAGCGGGATAGCTTACGAGCAGTACTTC.

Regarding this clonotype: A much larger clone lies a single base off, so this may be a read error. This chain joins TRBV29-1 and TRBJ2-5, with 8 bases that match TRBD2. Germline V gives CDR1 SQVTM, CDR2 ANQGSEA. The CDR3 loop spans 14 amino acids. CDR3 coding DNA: TGCAGCGTTGAAGGGATAGCGGGGCGGGGGACCCTGTACTTC. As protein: CSVEGIAGRGTLYF.

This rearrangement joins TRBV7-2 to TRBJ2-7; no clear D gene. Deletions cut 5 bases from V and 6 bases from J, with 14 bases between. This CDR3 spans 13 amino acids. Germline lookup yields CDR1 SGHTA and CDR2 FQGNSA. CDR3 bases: TGTGCCAGCAGCCGCCCAGGAAGCTTCGAGCAGTACTTC. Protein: CASSRPGSFEQYF.

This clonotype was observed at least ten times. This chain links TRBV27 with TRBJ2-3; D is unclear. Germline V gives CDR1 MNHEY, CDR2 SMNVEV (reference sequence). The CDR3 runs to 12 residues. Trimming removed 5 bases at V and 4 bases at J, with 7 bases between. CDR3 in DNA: TGTGCCAGCAGTGGTCGTTCAGATACGCAGTATTTT. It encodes CASSGRSDTQYF.

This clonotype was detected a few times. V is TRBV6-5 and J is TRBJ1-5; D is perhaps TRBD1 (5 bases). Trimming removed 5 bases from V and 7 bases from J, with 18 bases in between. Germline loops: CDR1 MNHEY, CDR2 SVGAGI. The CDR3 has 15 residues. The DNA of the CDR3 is TGTGCCAGCAGTGAGACAGTGGGGCTCGGGCAGCCCCAGCATTTT. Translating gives CASSETVGLGQPQHF.

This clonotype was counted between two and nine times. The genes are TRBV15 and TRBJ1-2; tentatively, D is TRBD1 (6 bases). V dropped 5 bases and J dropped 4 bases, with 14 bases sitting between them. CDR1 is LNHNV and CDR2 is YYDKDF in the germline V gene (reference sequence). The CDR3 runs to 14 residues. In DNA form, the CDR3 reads TGTGCCACCAGCGTGGACAGAAGAACCTATGGCTACACCTTC. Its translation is CATSVDRRTYGYTF.

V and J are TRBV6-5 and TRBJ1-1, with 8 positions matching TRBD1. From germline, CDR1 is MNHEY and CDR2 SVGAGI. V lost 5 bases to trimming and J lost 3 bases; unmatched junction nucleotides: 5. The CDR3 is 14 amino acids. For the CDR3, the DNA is TGTGCCAGCAGTCGCGGACAGGGACACACTGAAGCTTTCTTT. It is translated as CASSRGQGHTEAFF.

CDR3: CASSLSKGRVTEAFF. The CDR3 DNA reads TGCGCCAGCAGCCTATCAAAGGGCCGGGTCACTGAAGCTTTCTTT. The chain uses TRBV5-1 and TRBJ1-1; D unclear. V lost 4 bases and J lost 4, with 17 bases in between. This CDR3 is built from 15 residues. Germline values: CDR1 SGHRS, CDR2 YFSETQ.

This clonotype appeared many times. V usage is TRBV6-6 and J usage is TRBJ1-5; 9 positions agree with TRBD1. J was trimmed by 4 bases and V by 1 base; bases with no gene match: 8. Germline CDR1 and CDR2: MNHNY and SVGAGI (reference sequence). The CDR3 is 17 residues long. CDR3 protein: CASSYYRSGQGNQPQHF. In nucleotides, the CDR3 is TGTGCCAGCAGTTACTACCGTTCCGGACAGGGGAATCAGCCCCAGCATTTT.

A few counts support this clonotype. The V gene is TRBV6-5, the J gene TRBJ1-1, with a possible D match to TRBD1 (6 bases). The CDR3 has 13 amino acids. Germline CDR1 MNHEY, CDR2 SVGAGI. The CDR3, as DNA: TGTGGGGCGCGGGGGCCTGGAGACACTGAAGCTTTCTTT. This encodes CGARGPGDTEAFF.

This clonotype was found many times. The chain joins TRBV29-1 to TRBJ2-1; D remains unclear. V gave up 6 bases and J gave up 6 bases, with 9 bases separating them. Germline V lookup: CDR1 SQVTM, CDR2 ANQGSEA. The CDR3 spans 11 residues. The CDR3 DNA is TGCAGCGTCCGTCTAGGCAATGAGCAGTTCTTC. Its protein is CSVRLGNEQFF.

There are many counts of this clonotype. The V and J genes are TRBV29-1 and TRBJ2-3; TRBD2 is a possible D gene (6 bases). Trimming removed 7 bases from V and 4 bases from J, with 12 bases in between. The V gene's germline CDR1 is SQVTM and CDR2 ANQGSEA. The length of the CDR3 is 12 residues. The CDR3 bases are TGCAGCGCCCTGGAGGGCTCAGATACGCAGTATTTT. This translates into CSALEGSDTQYF.

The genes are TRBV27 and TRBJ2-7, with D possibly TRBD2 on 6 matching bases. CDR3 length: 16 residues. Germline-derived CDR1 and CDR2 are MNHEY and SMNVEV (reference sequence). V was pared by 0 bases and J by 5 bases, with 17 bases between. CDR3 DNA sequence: TGTGCCAGCAGTTTATCATGGAGGGCCCTTGGAGACGAGCAGTACTTC. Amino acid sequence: CASSLSWRALGDEQYF.

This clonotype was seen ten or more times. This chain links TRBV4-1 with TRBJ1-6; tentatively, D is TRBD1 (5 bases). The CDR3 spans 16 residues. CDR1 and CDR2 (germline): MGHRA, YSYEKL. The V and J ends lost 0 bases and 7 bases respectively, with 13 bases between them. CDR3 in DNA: TGCGCCAGCAGCCAAGAAGTGACAGCCTTAAATTCACCCCTCCACTTT. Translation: CASSQEVTALNSPLHF.